This T cell receptor (beta chain) was captured in a study of regulatory T cells in long-lasting Graves disease (dated by TCRdb to the early 2020s). The study in broad terms: Patients with newly diagnosed Graves' disease had been on antithyroid drugs for under 3 months. Peripheral blood TCR sequencing and RNA sequencing compared persistent Graves' disease patients with newly diagnosed Graves' disease patients. The study was conducted in China and was registered as a clinical trial. TCR sequencing covered some 13 persistent and some 20 newly diagnosed Graves' disease patients, around 33 samples in total.

Receptor libraries were prepared by multiplex PCR. TCRdb shows the sequencer as Illumina HiSeq 4000. To build TCR beta libraries, CDR3 regions were amplified by Arm-PCR using iRepertoire HTBI primers. Before sequencing, the PCR products underwent gel purification. From the authors' description of their analysis: Gene usage analysis of CDR3 amino acid clonotypes relied on the 60 to 65 TRBV and 13 to 15 TRBJ segments identified across samples. COPE and FqMerger were used to merge filtered high-quality paired reads into contigs. Contigs were aligned with BLAST to IMGT TRBV, TRBD and TRBJ reference genes, and CDR3 was defined per IMGT. Any clonotype with a frequency above 0.1% was counted as a highly expanded clone. Repertoire diversity was measured by Shannon entropy, and V-J evenness by the Gini coefficient. Clonotypes shared by more than one individual were considered public. TCRdb took the public reads, trimmed them with fastp at Q25, ran MiXCR for clone calling and kept in-frame beta chains. A single entry per CDR3 protein holds the most common genes and DNA from its merged rows. None of the V and J calls come from the authors' own analysis; TCRdb made them. A total of about 540,000 distinct CDR3 sequences appear in this sample, 13% of them only once. The ten largest make up under 10% of the sample.

Details on this clonotype: The antigen this receptor binds is unknown. No base qualities exist here, and no much larger clone lies one base off it.

On the study overall, not on this receptor specifically: The authors acknowledged the small sample size as a limitation that may reduce accuracy. Sequencing and analysis were restricted to the TCR beta chain. Preferential use of TRBV28, TRBJ1-2 and TRBJ2-5 was observed in persistent disease, whereas TRBV20-1 and TRBJ2-1 were favored in newly diagnosed disease. A larger number of public clonotypes was shared among persistent patients (more than 2,500) than among newly diagnosed patients (roughly 980). Compared with newly diagnosed patients, persistent Graves' disease patients had lower TCR Shannon entropy and fewer highly expanded clones, which suggests clonal expansion. The study examined only peripheral blood because the primary lesion, thyroid tissue, could not be accessed.

The sample's time point label is to be understood as: newly diagnosed GD, antithyroid drugs for less than 3 months. For both TCR sequencing and RNA sequencing, RNA was extracted from PBMCs using TRIzol. The diagnosis of Graves' disease followed American Thyroid Association guidelines. Recruitment of patients was carried out at an endocrinology department in Xi'an, China. Each patient gave about 9.1 milliliters of peripheral blood, collected in an EDTA anticoagulant tube. Ficoll Paque Plus density gradient separation was used to isolate PBMCs, and no further T cell sorting was done. An Agilent 2100 Bioanalyzer and agarose gel were used to check RNA quality, and a NanoDrop 2000 was used to measure RNA concentration. The junction carries 17 bases between V and J, which are trimmed by 4 bases and 8 bases respectively. CDR1 and CDR2 were assigned from the germline V gene (reference sequence) as GTSNPN and SVGIG. Inclusive of the bounding cysteine and phenylalanine, the CDR3 is 14 residues long. Here the CDR3 DNA is all that survives: 42 bases in frame from base 1.

These data also featured in a second study, about T cells in Graves' hyperthyroidism and ophthalmopathy. The other study reports the following: A patient counted as having stable Graves' hyperthyroidism if no progression to ophthalmopathy occurred over 18 months of follow-up. Hyperthyroidism patients were aged 18 to 65 years and newly diagnosed, with disease duration of less than 2 months. Patients with uncontrolled infections, other autoimmune diseases, pregnancy or lactation were excluded. Clinical symptoms, serum thyroxine and TRAb, thyroid ultrasound, and orbital computed tomography formed the basis for the diagnoses. A first-round RT-PCR of the TCR CDR3 used the HTBI primer set with the Qiagen OneStep RT-PCR kit. Most expanded thyroid clonotypes (frequency above 0.001) were also found in blood, which suggests that blood repertoires may mirror thyroid immune responses. In cross-validation, a model built on a 13 V-J signature told ophthalmopathy apart from stable hyperthyroidism with under 90% sensitivity and roughly 82% specificity, and in testing the same model reached 80%/75%. In validation, progression to ophthalmopathy was predicted by the model with 70.59% sensitivity and roughly 76% specificity, a median of around 5.9 months before onset. A discovery cohort of 95 to 100 patients, approximately 45 with Graves' ophthalmopathy and more than 55 with stable Graves' hyperthyroidism, was used to find distinguishing TCR V-J signatures. Prospective prediction of ophthalmopathy was tested in an independent validation cohort of 18 to 20 hyperthyroidism patients and around 16 patients who later progressed to ophthalmopathy. For training and testing, the roughly 97 patients in the discovery cohort were randomly divided in a 7:3 ratio. Thyroid tissue and blood T-cell repertoires from roughly six Graves' hyperthyroidism patients were also compared in the study. Once sampling was done, hyperthyroidism patients were given methimazole at a starting dose of 30 mg daily, whereas ophthalmopathy patients were given high-dose intravenous methylprednisolone. A second multiplex PCR round built the libraries, followed by size selection and purification. Paired-end sequencing of the libraries was performed with 100 bp reads on an Illumina HiSeq2000. SOAPnuke was used to process the raw data, throwing out any read that contained adapters or uncalled bases, had a mean Phred below 15, or lacked an exact constant-primer or identifier match. COPE v1.2.5 was used to merge the high-quality paired reads, and each unique nucleotide sequence was defined as a clonotype. Clonotypes were aligned to IMGT TRBV, TRBD and TRBJ reference segments using MiTCR v1.1. Analysis was restricted to V-J combinations with a frequency above 0.0001, which covered just over 98% of repertoires. A TCS score was defined as the ratio between F50 (clonal expansion) and ExV (chaos), using BLOSUM62-based TCRdist between CDR3 peptides within each V-J. Welch's t-statistics and random forest reduced roughly 540 V-J features to 13, which were used in a naive Bayes classifier (R e1071). No statistical method was used to fix the sample size in advance, and group allocation was not hidden from the investigators. The paper describes TCR Vbeta CDR3 sequencing of 140 or so peripheral blood samples, made up of 43 ophthalmopathy patients, over 70 hyperthyroidism patients and about 17 progressor patients.

Rearrangement joined TRBV30 to TRBJ1-4; a confident D gene designation cannot be given. The sequence derives from a man younger than 45 with Graves disease. Donor details come from another sample of the same person, matched by shared clones. Material: peripheral blood mononuclear cells (PBMCs), obtained at new diagnosis, from a patient treated with antithyroid drugs. The base sequence is TGTGCCTGGACCCCCGGGAGGCTTAGGGAAAAACTGTTTTTT. This codes for CAWTPGRLREKLFF.